Presented here are 11 T cell receptor beta chains from one specimen sequenced in a study of T-cell reconstitution after alpha-beta-depleted transplantation in children. The TCRbeta library was prepared with unique molecular identifiers. One entry per CDR3 protein results from TCRdb running MiXCR on the PCR reads. The sample holds about 440,000 distinct CDR3 sequences, around two fifths seen once. The source was PBMCs, collected before TCRalphabeta/CD19-depleted stem cell transplant. These TCRs come from a girl aged 2 to 9 with aplastic anemia, due to receive a stem cell transplant.

The chain carries TRBV12-3 or TRBV12-4 and TRBJ2-5; perhaps D is TRBD1 or TRBD2 (5 bases each). V was trimmed by 4 bases and J by 5 bases, leaving 20 bases between them. CDR3 size: 16 residues. The CDR3 nucleotides are TGTGCCAGCAGTTCCCCCGGGACGCCAGCCTGGGAGACCCAGTACTTC. Translated: CASSSPGTPAWETQYF.

Only a few counts were recorded for this clonotype. The V and J genes are TRBV3-1 and TRBJ2-7; 7 nucleotides agree with TRBD2. V dropped 4 bases and J dropped 4; count of bases not matched to a gene: 10. The V gene's germline CDR1 is LGHDT and CDR2 YNNKEL (reference sequence). This CDR3 spans 15 amino acids. In DNA, the CDR3 is TGTGCCAGCAGCCGTCGGGGAGCGGGAAAGTACGAGCAGTACTTC. This gives the protein CASSRRGAGKYEQYF.

This clonotype appeared once. DNA for the CDR3: TGTGCCACCAGTGATTCCAAATTAGCGGGAGGGCCCCACGAGCAGTACTTC. Protein sequence: CATSDSKLAGGPHEQYF. The chain recombines TRBV24-1 with TRBJ2-7, with TRBD2 matching over 11 bases. The CDR3 has 17 residues. Trimming removed 2 bases from V and 5 bases from J; junction bases left unmatched: 10. Germline V gene data show CDR1 as KGHDR and CDR2 as SFDVKD.

The chain couples TRBV6-5 to TRBJ2-1; possible D gene TRBD2, 5 bases. CDR3 size: 14 residues. The germline V gene has CDR1 MNHEY and CDR2 SVGAGI. With 3 bases removed from V and 15 bases from J, the gap between germline ends came to 21 bases. The CDR3 region has the DNA TGTGCCAGCAGTTATGCCCGAGCGTCGACTACTCGGTTCTTC. This codes for CASSYARASTTRFF.

The chain is built from TRBV7-9 and TRBJ2-7; D is undetermined. Trimming stripped 3 bases from V and 6 bases from J, with 9 bases between. This CDR3 is built from 12 residues. Germline-derived CDR1 and CDR2 are SEHNR and FQNEAQ (reference sequence). CDR3 in amino acids: CASSFGVLEQYF. The CDR3 nucleotides read TGTGCCAGCAGCTTCGGCGTACTCGAGCAGTACTTC.

The rearrangement links TRBV11-2 to TRBJ2-1; D not resolved. This CDR3 has 15 residues. Germline V gene sequence: CDR1 SGHAT, CDR2 FQNNGV. Trimming removed 1 base from V and 1 base from J, with 8 bases in between. In DNA form, the CDR3 reads TGTGCCAGCAGCTTAGGGTGGAGTTCCTACAATGAGCAGTTCTTC. As protein: CASSLGWSSYNEQFF. The full variable domain, with the rest looked up from reference TRBV11-2 and TRBJ2-1, is EAGVAQSPRYKIIEKRQSVAFWCNPISGHATLYWYQQILGQGPKLLIQFQNNGVVDDSQLPKDRFSAERLKGVDSTLKIQPAKLEDSAVYLCASSLGWSSYNEQFFGPGTRLTVL.

The V and J genes are TRBV29-1 and TRBJ1-2, with D unresolved. Germline V lookup: CDR1 SQVTM, CDR2 ANQGSEA. Trimming took 0 bases from V and 4 from J, leaving 15 bases between them. The CDR3 extends over 15 amino acids. The CDR3 sequence is CSVEDPRAVAYGYTF. CDR3 bases: TGCAGCGTTGAAGATCCTAGGGCAGTTGCCTATGGCTACACCTTC.

V and J are TRBV5-1 and TRBJ1-5, with D possibly being TRBD1 (6 bases). Per germline, CDR1 SGHRS and CDR2 YFSETQ. Trimming left V 0 bases short and J 6 bases short, with 10 bases between. This CDR3 region has 14 residues. The CDR3 nucleotides read TGCGCCAGCAGCTTGGCCGCAGGGGTTCAGCCCCAGCATTTT. Translating it yields CASSLAAGVQPQHF.

This clonotype occurred a few times. The chain links TRBV4-1 to TRBJ2-3; no clear D. V was clipped by 0 bases and J by 3 bases, with 13 bases between them. Germline V lookup: CDR1 MGHRA, CDR2 YSYEKL. This CDR3 contains 16 residues. For the CDR3, the DNA is TGCGCCAGCAGCCAAGAAGAATCCCTGAAGACAGATACGCAGTATTTT. As protein: CASSQEESLKTDTQYF.

The rearrangement links TRBV20-1 to TRBJ2-1, with a tentative D call TRBD2 (6 bases). Trimming removed 5 bases from V and 5 bases from J, with 10 bases in between. CDR3 length: 12 amino acids. Per the germline V gene, CDR1 is DFQATT and CDR2 is SNEGSKA (reference sequence). The CDR3 bases are TGCAGTGCTCAACTAGCACACAATGAGCAGTTCTTC. Its protein is CSAQLAHNEQFF.

Remarks on this clonotype: One end of the junction is discordant with germline, which a read error may explain. The genes are TRBV7-2 and TRBJ2-1; D perhaps matches TRBD2 (5 bases). This CDR3 is built from 13 residues. Germline V CDR1 and CDR2: SGHTA, FQGNSA. The CDR3 coding sequence is TGTGCCAGCAGCGCTAGCTCCTACATTGAGCAGTTCTTC. It encodes CASSASSYIEQFF. The variable domain in full, completed from reference TRBV7-2 and TRBJ2-1, reads GAGVSQSPSNKVTEKGKDVELRCDPISGHTALYWYRQSLGQGLEFLIYFQGNSAPDKSGLPSDRFSAERTGGSVSTLTIQRTQQEDSAVYLCASSASSYIEQFFGPGTRLTVL.